This entry concerns a single T cell receptor (beta chain). What it recognizes is unknown. The V gene end was trimmed by 7 bases and the J gene end by 4 bases; junction bases not matched to a gene: 16. The germline V gene has CDR1 DFQATT and CDR2 SNEGSKA (reference sequence). CDR3 size: 16 residues. The sample belongs to a study of naive and memory T cell subsets. Findings and caveats of the study: Especially in CD8 cells, naive repertoires contained a few larger clonotypes, possibly CD45RA-re-expressing memory cells.

Both TRBC1 and TRBC2 were covered by a beta constant-region primer of two equimolar oligonucleotides. Four rounds of PCR amplified the ligated cDNA using nested alpha and beta constant-region primers plus SP2. Using its own MiXCR run on the UMI-ligation and nested PCR reads, TCRdb lists one record per CDR3 protein. The table includes around 93,000 distinct CDR3 sequences, approximately 11% detected once. The V and J genes are TRBV20-1 and TRBJ1-1, with 9 bases lining up with TRBD1. The receptor comes from a human donor in good health. Sample: naive CD4+ T cells from blood. In DNA, the CDR3 is TGCAGTGGATCACGGACAGGGGCCAGCCCCGGCACTGAAGCTTTCTTT. It is translated as CSGSRTGASPGTEAFF.